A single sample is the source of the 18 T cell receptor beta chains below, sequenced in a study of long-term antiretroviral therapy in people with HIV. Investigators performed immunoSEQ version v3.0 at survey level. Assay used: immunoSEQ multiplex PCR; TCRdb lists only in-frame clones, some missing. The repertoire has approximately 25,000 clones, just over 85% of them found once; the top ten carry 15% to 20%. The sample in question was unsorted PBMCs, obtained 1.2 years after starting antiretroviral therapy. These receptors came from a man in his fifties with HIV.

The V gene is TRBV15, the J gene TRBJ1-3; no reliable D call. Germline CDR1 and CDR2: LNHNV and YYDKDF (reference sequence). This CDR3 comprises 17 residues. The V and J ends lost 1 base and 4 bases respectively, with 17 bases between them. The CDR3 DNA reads TGTGCCACCAGCAGAGCCCCCCTATCCGTCTCCGGAAACACCATATATTTT. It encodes CATSRAPLSVSGNTIYF.

CDR3 DNA: TGTGCCAGCAGCTTAGGAGCGGTGAACACTGAAGCTTTCTTT. It codes for CASSLGAVNTEAFF. The gene calls are TRBV7-9 and TRBJ1-1; D remains ambiguous. There are 14 residues in the CDR3. The V end was cut by 1 base, the J end by 0 bases, with 6 bases between. CDR1 and CDR2 (germline): SEHNR, FQNEAQ (reference sequence). Using reference TRBV7-9 and TRBJ1-1 for the parts outside the CDR3, the full variable domain is DTGVSQNPRHKITKRGQNVTFRCDPISEHNRLYWYRQTLGQGPEFLTYFQNEAQLEKSRLLSDRFSAERPKGSFSTLEIQRTEQGDSAMYLCASSLGAVNTEAFFGQGTRLTVV.

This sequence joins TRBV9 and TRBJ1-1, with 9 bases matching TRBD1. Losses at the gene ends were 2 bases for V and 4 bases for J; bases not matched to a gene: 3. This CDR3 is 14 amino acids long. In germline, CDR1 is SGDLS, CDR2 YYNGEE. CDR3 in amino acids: CASSVGTGTTEAFF. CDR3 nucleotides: TGTGCCAGCAGCGTCGGGACAGGGACCACTGAAGCTTTCTTT.

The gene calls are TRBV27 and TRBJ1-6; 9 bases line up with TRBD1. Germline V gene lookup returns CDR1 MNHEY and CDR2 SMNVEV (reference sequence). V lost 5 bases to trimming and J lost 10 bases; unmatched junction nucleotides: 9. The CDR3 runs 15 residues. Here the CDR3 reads CASSQLTGGWSPLHF. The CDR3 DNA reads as TGTGCCAGCAGTCAACTTACAGGGGGCTGGTCACCCCTCCACTTT.

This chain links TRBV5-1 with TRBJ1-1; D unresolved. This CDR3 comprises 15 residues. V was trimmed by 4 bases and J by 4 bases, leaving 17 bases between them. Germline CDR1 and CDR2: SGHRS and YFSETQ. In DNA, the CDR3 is TGCGCCAGCAGCCTTGCGACCGTGACGACCACTGAAGCTTTCTTT. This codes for CASSLATVTTTEAFF.

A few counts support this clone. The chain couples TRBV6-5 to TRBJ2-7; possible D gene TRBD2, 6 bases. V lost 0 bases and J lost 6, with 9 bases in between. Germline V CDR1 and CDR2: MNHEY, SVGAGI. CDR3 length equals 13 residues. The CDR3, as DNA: TGTGCCAGCAGTTACTCGGAGGGGACCGAGCAGTACTTC. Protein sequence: CASSYSEGTEQYF.

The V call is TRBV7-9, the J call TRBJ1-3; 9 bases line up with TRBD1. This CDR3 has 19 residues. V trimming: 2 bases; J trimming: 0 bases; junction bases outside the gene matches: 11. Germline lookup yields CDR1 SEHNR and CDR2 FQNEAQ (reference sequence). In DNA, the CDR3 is TGTGCCAGCAGCTTACAGGGTGGGACAGGGACCGACTCTGGAAACACCATATATTTT. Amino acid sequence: CASSLQGGTGTDSGNTIYF.

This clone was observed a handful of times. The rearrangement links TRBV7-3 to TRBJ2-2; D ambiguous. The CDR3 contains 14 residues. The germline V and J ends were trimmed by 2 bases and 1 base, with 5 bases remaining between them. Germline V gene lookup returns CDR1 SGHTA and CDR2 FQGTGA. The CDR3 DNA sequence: TGTGCCAGCAGCTTAGAAATGAACACCGGGGAGCTGTTTTTT. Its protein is CASSLEMNTGELFF.

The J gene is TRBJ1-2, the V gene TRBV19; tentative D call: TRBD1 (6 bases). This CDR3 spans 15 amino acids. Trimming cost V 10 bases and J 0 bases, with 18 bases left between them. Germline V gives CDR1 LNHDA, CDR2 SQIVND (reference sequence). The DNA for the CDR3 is TGTGCCACTCAGAGGACAGCTGGGGCTAACTATGGCTACACCTTC. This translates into CATQRTAGANYGYTF.

DNA of the CDR3: TGTGCCAGCAGTTATAACAGGGGGGCCTATGGCTACACCTTC. It codes for CASSYNRGAYGYTF. This chain uses TRBV6-5 with TRBJ1-2, with TRBD1 matching 8 bases. This CDR3 has 14 amino acids. Trimming took 3 bases from V and 4 from J; bases not matched to a gene: 4. Germline loops: CDR1 MNHEY, CDR2 SVGAGI.

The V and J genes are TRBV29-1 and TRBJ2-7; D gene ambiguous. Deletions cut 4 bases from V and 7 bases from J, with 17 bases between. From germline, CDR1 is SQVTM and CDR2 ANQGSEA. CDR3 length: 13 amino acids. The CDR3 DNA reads TGCAGCGTTGCAACGGTCTTTAATTTGGAGCAGTACTTC. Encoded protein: CSVATVFNLEQYF.

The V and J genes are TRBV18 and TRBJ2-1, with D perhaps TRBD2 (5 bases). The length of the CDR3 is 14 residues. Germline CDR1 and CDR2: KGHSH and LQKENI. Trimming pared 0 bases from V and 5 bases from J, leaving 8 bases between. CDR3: CASSPPGLNNEQFF. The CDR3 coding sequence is TGTGCCAGCTCACCACCCGGACTCAACAATGAGCAGTTCTTC.

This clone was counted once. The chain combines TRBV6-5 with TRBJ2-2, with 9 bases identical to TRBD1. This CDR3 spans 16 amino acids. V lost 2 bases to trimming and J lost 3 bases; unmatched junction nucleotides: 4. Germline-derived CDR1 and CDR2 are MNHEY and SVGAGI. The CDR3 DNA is TGTGCCAGCAGTTACCTCCGGACAGGGGACACCGGGGAGCTGTTTTTT. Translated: CASSYLRTGDTGELFF.

The CDR3 protein is CASSPQGYEQYF. The CDR3 DNA reads TGTGCCAGCAGCCCTCAGGGCTACGAGCAGTACTTC. V gene TRBV14 combines with J gene TRBJ2-7, with TRBD1 as a possible D gene (5 bases). From germline, CDR1 is SGHDN and CDR2 FVKESK. The CDR3 runs to 12 residues. The V end was cut by 4 bases, the J end by 3 bases, with 7 bases between.

DNA for the CDR3: TGTGCCAGCAGCTTGGGGTCTGGGGACAATGAGCAGTTCTTC. Translated: CASSLGSGDNEQFF. The chain is built from TRBV7-9 and TRBJ2-1; no clear D gene. Germline V lookup: CDR1 SEHNR, CDR2 FQNEAQ (reference sequence). This CDR3 comprises 14 residues. V lost 3 bases to trimming and J lost 5 bases, with 11 bases between them. Full variable domain (remainder filled in from reference TRBV7-9 and TRBJ2-1): DTGVSQNPRHKITKRGQNVTFRCDPISEHNRLYWYRQTLGQGPEFLTYFQNEAQLEKSRLLSDRFSAERPKGSFSTLEIQRTEQGDSAMYLCASSLGSGDNEQFFGPGTRLTVL.

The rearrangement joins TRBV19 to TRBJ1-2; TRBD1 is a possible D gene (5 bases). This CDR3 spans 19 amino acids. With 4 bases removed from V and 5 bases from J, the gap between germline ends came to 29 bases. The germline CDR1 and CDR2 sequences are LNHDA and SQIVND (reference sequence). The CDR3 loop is CASSTTWALPSNRGYGYTF. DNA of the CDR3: TGTGCCAGTAGTACGACCTGGGCCCTCCCTAGCAATCGGGGGTATGGCTACACCTTC.

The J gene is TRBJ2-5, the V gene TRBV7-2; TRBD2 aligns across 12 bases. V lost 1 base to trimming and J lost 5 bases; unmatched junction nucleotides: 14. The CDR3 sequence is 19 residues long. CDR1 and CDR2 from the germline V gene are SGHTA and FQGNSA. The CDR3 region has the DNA TGTGCCAGCAGCTTAGTAGCTTCTAGCGGGGGGGCCTACGGGGAGACCCAGTACTTC. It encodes CASSLVASSGGAYGETQYF.

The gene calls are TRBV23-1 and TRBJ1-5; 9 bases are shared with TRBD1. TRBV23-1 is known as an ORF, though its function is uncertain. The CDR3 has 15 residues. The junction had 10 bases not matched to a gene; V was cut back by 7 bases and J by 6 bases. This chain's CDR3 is CASNNRGLRSQPQHF. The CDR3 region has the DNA TGCGCCAGCAACAACAGGGGGCTTAGGAGTCAGCCCCAGCATTTT.